The 13 T cell receptor beta chains below were found in one sample sequenced in a study of PD-1 blockade in classical Hodgkin lymphoma. Time point in this sample: newly diagnosed, previously untreated cHL patient sample. The assay was immunoSEQ multiplex PCR, and TCRdb's table has in-frame clones only and misses some. The sample carries 25,000 to 35,000 clones, 94% recorded once. The material sequenced was peripheral blood mononuclear cells (PBMCs). These TCRs come from a human donor with classical Hodgkin lymphoma.

The V gene is TRBV5-1, the J gene TRBJ2-7, with D perhaps TRBD1 (5 bases). There are 14 residues in the CDR3. Trimming took off 4 bases at V and 1 base at J, with 12 bases between the two ends. From germline, CDR1 is SGHRS and CDR2 YFSETQ. For the CDR3, the DNA is TGCGCCAGCAGCGCCAGGGTTGGATCCTACGAGCAGTACTTC. Translated, it gives CASSARVGSYEQYF. The complete variable domain, with remaining parts taken from reference TRBV5-1 and TRBJ2-7, reads KAGVTQTPRYLIKTRGQQVTLSCSPISGHRSVSWYQQTPGQGLQFLFEYFSETQRNKGNFPGRFSGRQFSNSRSEMNVSTLELGDSALYLCASSARVGSYEQYFGPGTRLTVT.

The chain links TRBV7-6 to TRBJ2-1; tentatively, D is TRBD2 (6 bases). The CDR3 spans 14 residues. The V and J ends lost 1 base and 6 bases respectively, with 10 bases between them. Germline V lookup: CDR1 SGHVS, CDR2 FNYEAQ. CDR3 sequence: CASSLGLASNEQFF. The CDR3 bases are TGTGCCAGCAGCTTAGGCCTAGCGTCCAATGAGCAGTTCTTC.

Written as DNA, the CDR3 is TGCGCCAGCAGGCCCCCAGCCGACATGAACACTGAAGCTTTCTTT. Residues: CASRPPADMNTEAFF. The genes are TRBV5-1 and TRBJ1-1; D uncertain. Trimming left V 5 bases short and J 0 bases short, with 14 bases between. Per the germline V gene, CDR1 is SGHRS and CDR2 is YFSETQ. The CDR3 is 15 residues long.

This chain connects TRBV5-1 to TRBJ1-3; 7 bases map to TRBD1. Trimming took 1 base from V and 4 from J; bases not matched to a gene: 2. This CDR3 has 14 amino acids. Germline assignment: CDR1 SGHRS and CDR2 YFSETQ. The CDR3 region is CASSLTGAGNTIYF. DNA for the CDR3: TGCGCCAGCAGCTTGACAGGGGCAGGAAACACCATATATTTT.

This clone came up once. This chain uses TRBV5-4 with TRBJ2-7, with TRBD2 as a possible D gene (7 bases). Between the trimmed V and J ends, which lost 0 bases and 2 bases, there was a span of 12 bases. This CDR3 spans 15 amino acids. In germline, CDR1 is SGHNT, CDR2 YYREEE (reference sequence). The CDR3 protein is CASSLEGGGAYEQYF. The DNA for the CDR3 is TGTGCCAGCAGCTTGGAGGGAGGGGGAGCCTACGAGCAGTACTTC.

V and J are TRBV5-1 and TRBJ2-1; maybe TRBD1 (6 bases). CDR1 is SGHRS and CDR2 is YFSETQ in the germline V gene. The V gene lost 0 bases and the J gene lost 15 bases, with 10 bases spanning the gap. The CDR3 is 11 amino acids. DNA for the CDR3: TGCGCCAGCAGCTTGGACAGGGCGCGGTTCTTC. Translated, it gives CASSLDRARFF.

This clone is a singleton in its sample. The chain combines TRBV2 with TRBJ2-2; 9 positions match TRBD1. In germline, CDR1 is SNHLY, CDR2 FYNNEI. This CDR3 is built from 16 residues. V was pared by 4 bases and J by 1 base, with 4 bases of the junction left unmatched. Here the CDR3 reads CASSGHRGRNTGELFF. The CDR3 nucleotides read TGTGCCAGCAGTGGCCACAGGGGGCGGAACACCGGGGAGCTGTTTTTT.

The chain uses TRBV7-3 and TRBJ2-7; no clear D. This CDR3 has 13 residues. V was trimmed by 5 bases and J by 0 bases, leaving 8 bases between them. From germline, CDR1 is SGHTA and CDR2 FQGTGA. CDR3 sequence: CASSPRSSYEQYF. The CDR3 DNA is TGTGCCAGCAGCCCCAGAAGCTCCTACGAGCAGTACTTC.

The chain employs TRBV5-1 and TRBJ2-2; TRBD2 aligns across 8 bases. CDR1 and CDR2 (germline): SGHRS, YFSETQ. This CDR3 region has 16 residues. The V and J ends lost 3 bases and 7 bases, in that order; junction bases with no gene match: 11. As DNA, the CDR3 is TGCGCCAGCAGCTCTTCGGGGACTAGGGGCATCGGGGAGCTGTTTTTT. Amino acid sequence: CASSSSGTRGIGELFF.

The CDR3 DNA follows: TGTGCCAGCAGCTTTTTGGGACAGGGATATGGCTACACCTTC. Residues: CASSFLGQGYGYTF. The chain employs TRBV6-5 and TRBJ1-2, with 9 nucleotides matching TRBD1. Germline trimming cut 6 bases from V and 5 bases from J; bases unmatched to any gene: 7. This CDR3 comprises 14 residues. The germline V gene encodes CDR1 MNHEY and CDR2 SVGAGI.

This rearrangement joins TRBV10-2 to TRBJ2-1; D remains ambiguous. CDR1 is WSHSY and CDR2 is SAAADI in the germline V gene. This CDR3 is built from 15 residues. The germline V and J ends were trimmed by 3 bases and 2 bases, with 11 bases remaining between them. CDR3 amino acids: CASSDGRTPYNEQFF. CDR3 bases: TGCGCCAGCAGTGATGGGCGAACCCCCTACAATGAGCAGTTCTTC.

This clone was found once. The chain employs TRBV6-5 and TRBJ2-2; the D gene is possibly TRBD2 (5 bases). Germline CDR1 reads MNHEY; CDR2 reads SVGAGI. The length of the CDR3 is 15 residues. V dropped 10 bases and J dropped 2 bases, with 17 bases sitting between them. The CDR3 loop reads CATTGLALNTGELFF. The CDR3 region has the DNA TGTGCCACTACGGGCCTAGCCCTAAACACCGGGGAGCTGTTTTTT.

This chain links TRBV4-1 with TRBJ1-4, with D maybe TRBD1 (5 bases). CDR3 length: 16 amino acids. Germline V gives CDR1 MGHRA, CDR2 YSYEKL. V lost 3 bases to trimming and J lost 1 base, with 12 bases between them. DNA of the CDR3: TGCGCCAGCAGCCATGGCTCAGGGCGAACTAATGAAAAACTGTTTTTT. Protein product: CASSHGSGRTNEKLFF.